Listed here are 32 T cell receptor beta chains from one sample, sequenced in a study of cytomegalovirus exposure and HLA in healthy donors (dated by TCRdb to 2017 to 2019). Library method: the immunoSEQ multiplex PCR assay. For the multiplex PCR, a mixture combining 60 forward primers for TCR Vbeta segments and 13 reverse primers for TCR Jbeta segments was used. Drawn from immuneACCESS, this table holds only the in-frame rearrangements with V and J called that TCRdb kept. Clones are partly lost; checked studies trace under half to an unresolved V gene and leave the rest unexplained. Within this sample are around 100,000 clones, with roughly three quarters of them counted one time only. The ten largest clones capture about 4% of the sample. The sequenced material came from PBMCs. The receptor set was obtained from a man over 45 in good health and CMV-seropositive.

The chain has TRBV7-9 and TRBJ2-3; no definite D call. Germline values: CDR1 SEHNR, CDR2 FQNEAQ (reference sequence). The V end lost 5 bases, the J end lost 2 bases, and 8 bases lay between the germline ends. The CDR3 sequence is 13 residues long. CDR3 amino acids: CASSTVTTDTQYF. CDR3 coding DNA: TGTGCCAGCAGCACGGTAACCACAGATACGCAGTATTTT.

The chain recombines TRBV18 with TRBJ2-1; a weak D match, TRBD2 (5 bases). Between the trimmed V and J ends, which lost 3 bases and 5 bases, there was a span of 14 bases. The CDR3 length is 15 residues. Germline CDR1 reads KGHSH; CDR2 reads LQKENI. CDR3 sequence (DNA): TGTGCCAGCTCACCTAAACTAGTCTTAGACAATGAGCAGTTCTTC. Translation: CASSPKLVLDNEQFF. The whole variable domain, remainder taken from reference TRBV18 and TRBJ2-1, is NAGVMQNPRHLVRRRGQEARLRCSPMKGHSHVYWYRQLPEEGLKFMVYLQKENIIDESGMPKERFSAEFPKEGPSILRIQQVVRGDSAAYFCASSPKLVLDNEQFFGPGTRLTVL.

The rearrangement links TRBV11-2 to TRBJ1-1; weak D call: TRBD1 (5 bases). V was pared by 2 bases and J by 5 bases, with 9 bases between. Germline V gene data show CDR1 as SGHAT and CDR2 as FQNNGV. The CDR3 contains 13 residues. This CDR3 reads CASSLSGGTEAFF. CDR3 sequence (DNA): TGTGCCAGCAGCTTAAGCGGGGGGACTGAAGCTTTCTTT.

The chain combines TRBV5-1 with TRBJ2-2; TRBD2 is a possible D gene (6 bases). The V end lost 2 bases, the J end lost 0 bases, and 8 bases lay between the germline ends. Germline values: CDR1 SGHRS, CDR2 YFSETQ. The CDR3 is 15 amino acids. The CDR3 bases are TGCGCCAGCAGCTTAACTAGCCCGAACACCGGGGAGCTGTTTTTT. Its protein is CASSLTSPNTGELFF.

Written as DNA, the CDR3 is TGTGCCAGCAGCTCGGGACAGGGGTATGGCTACACCTTC. Protein sequence: CASSSGQGYGYTF. This rearrangement joins TRBV5-4 to TRBJ1-2; TRBD1 agrees at 10 bases. The CDR3 runs 13 residues. Germline assignment: CDR1 SGHNT and CDR2 YYREEE (reference sequence). V dropped 3 bases and J dropped 5; count of bases not matched to a gene: 1.

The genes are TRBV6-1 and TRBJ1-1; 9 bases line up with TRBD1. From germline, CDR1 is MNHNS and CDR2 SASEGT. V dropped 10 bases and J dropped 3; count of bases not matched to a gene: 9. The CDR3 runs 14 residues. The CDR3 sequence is CATSKRTGDTEAFF. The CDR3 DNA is TGTGCCACAAGTAAGAGGACAGGGGACACTGAAGCTTTCTTT.

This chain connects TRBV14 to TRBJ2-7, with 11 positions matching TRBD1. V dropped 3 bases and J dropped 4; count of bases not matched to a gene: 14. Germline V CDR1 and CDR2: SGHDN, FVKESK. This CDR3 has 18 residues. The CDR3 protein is CASSQLGLPGQGGYEQYF. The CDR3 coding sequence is TGTGCCAGCAGCCAGCTAGGCTTACCGGGACAGGGGGGTTACGAGCAGTACTTC.

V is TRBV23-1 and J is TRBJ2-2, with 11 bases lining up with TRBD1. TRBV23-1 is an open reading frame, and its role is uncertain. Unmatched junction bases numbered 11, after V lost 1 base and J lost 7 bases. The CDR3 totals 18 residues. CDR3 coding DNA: TGCGCCAGCAGTCAATTTGTTCCGGACAGGGGGCTGGGCGGGGAGCTGTTTTTT. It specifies CASSQFVPDRGLGGELFF.

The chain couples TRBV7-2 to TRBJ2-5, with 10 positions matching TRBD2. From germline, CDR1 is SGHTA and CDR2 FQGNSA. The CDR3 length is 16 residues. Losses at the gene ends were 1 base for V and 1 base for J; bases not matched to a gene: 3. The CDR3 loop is CASSLVSSGSQETQYF. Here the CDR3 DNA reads TGTGCCAGCAGCTTAGTTTCTAGCGGGAGCCAAGAGACCCAGTACTTC.

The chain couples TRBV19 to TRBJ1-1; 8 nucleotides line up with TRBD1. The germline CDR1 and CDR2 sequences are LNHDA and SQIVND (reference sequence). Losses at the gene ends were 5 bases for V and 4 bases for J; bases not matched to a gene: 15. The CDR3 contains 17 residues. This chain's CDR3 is CASSPSGTGLRSTEAFF. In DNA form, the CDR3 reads TGTGCCAGTAGTCCCTCCGGGACAGGTCTAAGGAGCACTGAAGCTTTCTTT.

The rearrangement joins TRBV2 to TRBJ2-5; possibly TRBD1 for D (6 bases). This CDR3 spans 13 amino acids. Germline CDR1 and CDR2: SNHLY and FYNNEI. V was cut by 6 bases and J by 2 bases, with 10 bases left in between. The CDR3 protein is CASRRTVQETQYF. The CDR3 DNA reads TGTGCCAGCAGGAGGACAGTTCAAGAGACCCAGTACTTC.

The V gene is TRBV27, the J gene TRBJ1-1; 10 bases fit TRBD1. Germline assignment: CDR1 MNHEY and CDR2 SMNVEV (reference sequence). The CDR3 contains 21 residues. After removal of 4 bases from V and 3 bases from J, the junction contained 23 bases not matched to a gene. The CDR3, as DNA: TGTGCCAGCAGTTACCCCCCAAGAATTCTCCTCCCCGGGACAGGGGACACTGAAGCTTTCTTT. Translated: CASSYPPRILLPGTGDTEAFF.

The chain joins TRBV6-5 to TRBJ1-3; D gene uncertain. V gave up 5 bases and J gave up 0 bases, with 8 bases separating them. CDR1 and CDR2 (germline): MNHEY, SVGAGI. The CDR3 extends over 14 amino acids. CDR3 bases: TGTGCCAGCAGTCGAGCCTACTCTGGAAACACCATATATTTT. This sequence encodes CASSRAYSGNTIYF.

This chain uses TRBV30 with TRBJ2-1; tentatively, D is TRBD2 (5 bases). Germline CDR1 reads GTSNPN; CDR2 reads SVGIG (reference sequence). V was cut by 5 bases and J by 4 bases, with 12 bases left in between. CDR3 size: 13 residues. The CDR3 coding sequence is TGTGCCTGGGGGGTGGGAGCATACAATGAGCAGTTCTTC. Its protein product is CAWGVGAYNEQFF.

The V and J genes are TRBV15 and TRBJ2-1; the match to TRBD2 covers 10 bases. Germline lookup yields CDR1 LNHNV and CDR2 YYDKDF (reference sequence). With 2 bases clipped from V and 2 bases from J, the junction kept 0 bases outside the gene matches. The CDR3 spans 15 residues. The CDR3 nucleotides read TGTGCCACCAGCAGACTAGCGGGAGCCTACAATGAGCAGTTCTTC. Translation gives CATSRLAGAYNEQFF.

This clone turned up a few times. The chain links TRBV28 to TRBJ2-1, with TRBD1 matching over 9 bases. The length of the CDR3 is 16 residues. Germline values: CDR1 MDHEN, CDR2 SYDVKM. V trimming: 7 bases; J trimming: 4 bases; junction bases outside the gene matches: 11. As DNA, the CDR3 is TGTGCCAGCACCCATCGCTGGGACAGGGCATACAATGAGCAGTTCTTC. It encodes CASTHRWDRAYNEQFF.

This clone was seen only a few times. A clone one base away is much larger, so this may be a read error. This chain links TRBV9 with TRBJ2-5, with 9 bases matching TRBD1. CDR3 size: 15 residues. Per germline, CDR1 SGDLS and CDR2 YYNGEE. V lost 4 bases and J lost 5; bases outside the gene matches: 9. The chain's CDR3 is CASSPWDRVSETQYF. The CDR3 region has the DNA TGTGCCAGCAGCCCATGGGACAGGGTAAGCGAGACCCAGTACTTC.

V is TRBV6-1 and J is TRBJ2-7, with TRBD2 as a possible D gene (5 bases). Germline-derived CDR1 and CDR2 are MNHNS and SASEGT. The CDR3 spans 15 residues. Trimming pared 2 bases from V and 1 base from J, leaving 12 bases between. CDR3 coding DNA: TGTGCCAGCAGTGAAATGAGGGTTTCTTCCTACGAGCAGTACTTC. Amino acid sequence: CASSEMRVSSYEQYF.

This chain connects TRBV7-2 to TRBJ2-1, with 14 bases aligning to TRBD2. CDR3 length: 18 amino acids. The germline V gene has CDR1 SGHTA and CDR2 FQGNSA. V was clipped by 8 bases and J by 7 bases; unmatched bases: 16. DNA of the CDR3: TGTGCCAGCGGCCGCGGACTAGCGGGAGGCGACCCGTTGAATGAGCAGTTCTTC. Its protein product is CASGRGLAGGDPLNEQFF.

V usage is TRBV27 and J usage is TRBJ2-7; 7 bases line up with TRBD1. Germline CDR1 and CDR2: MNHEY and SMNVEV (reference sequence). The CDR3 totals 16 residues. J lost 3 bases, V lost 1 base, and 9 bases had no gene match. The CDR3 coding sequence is TGTGCCAGCAGTTTATTCCGGGACCGACAGGGCTACGAGCAGTACTTC. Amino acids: CASSLFRDRQGYEQYF.

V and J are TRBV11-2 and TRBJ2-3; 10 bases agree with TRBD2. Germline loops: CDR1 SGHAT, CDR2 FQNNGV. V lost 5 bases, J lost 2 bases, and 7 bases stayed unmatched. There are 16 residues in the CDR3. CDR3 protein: CASSLGLAENTDTQYF. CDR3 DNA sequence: TGTGCCAGCAGCCTAGGACTAGCGGAAAACACAGATACGCAGTATTTT.

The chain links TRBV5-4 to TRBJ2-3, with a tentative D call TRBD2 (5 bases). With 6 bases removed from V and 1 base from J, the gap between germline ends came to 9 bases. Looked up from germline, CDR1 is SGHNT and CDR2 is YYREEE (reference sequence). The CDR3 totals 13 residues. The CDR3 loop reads CASTVRGTDTQYF. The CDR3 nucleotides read TGTGCCAGCACCGTGAGGGGCACAGATACGCAGTATTTT.

CDR3 DNA sequence: TGTGCCAGCAGTCCAGCGGCCTTAGACTACAATGAGCAGTTCTTC. Its protein product is CASSPAALDYNEQFF. J is TRBJ2-1 and V is TRBV7-3; maybe TRBD2 (5 bases). The germline V and J ends were trimmed by 6 bases and 3 bases, with 15 bases remaining between them. Germline V lookup: CDR1 SGHTA, CDR2 FQGTGA. CDR3 length equals 15 residues. The complete variable domain, with remaining parts taken from reference TRBV7-3 and TRBJ2-1, reads GAGVSQTPSNKVTEKGKYVELRCDPISGHTALYWYRQSLGQGPEFLIYFQGTGAADDSGLPNDRFFAVRPEGSVSTLKIQRTERGDSAVYLCASSPAALDYNEQFFGPGTRLTVL.

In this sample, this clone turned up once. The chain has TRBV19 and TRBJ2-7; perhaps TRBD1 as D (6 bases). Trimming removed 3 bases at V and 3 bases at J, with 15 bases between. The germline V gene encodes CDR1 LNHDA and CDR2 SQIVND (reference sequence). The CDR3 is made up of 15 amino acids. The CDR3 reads CASSIRAGANYEQYF. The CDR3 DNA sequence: TGTGCCAGTAGTATCAGGGCAGGGGCTAACTACGAGCAGTACTTC.

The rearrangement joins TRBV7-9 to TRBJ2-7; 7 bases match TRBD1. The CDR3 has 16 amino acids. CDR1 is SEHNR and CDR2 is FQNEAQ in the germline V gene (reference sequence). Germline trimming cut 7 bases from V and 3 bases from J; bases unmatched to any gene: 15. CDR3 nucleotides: TGTGCCAGCACCGATCTTATTGGGAACAGGGGCTACGAGCAGTACTTC. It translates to CASTDLIGNRGYEQYF.

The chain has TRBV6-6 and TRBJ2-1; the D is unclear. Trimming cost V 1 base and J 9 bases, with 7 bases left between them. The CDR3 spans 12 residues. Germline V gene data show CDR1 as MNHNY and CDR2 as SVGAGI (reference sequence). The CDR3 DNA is TGTGCCAGCAGTTACTTTACGGTTGAGCAGTTCTTC. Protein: CASSYFTVEQFF.

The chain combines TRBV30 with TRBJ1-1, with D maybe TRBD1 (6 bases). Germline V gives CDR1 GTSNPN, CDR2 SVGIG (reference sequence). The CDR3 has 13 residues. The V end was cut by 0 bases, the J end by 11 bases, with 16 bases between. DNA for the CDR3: TGTGCCTGGAGTGTTGAGGGGGTAGGTCGGGCTTTCTTT. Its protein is CAWSVEGVGRAFF.

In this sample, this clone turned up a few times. The CDR3 region has the DNA TGTGCCAGTAAACCTAGCGGGAACACCGGGGAGCTGTTTTTT. Translating gives CASKPSGNTGELFF. The chain joins TRBV19 to TRBJ2-2, with 7 positions matching TRBD2. V gave up 7 bases and J gave up 1 base; unmatched junction bases: 3. Germline V CDR1 and CDR2: LNHDA, SQIVND (reference sequence). This CDR3 region has 14 residues. The full variable domain, in which reference TRBV19 and TRBJ2-2 provide the parts outside the CDR3, is DGGITQSPKYLFRKEGQNVTLSCEQNLNHDAMYWYRQDPGQGLRLIYYSQIVNDFQKGDIAEGYSVSREKKESFPLTVTSAQKNPTAFYLCASKPSGNTGELFFGEGSRLTVL.

The DNA for the CDR3 is TGTGCCAGCGACCCAGGGGGCCGTTCCTACGAGCAGTACTTC. Translating it yields CASDPGGRSYEQYF. The chain links TRBV7-2 to TRBJ2-7; 8 bases are shared with TRBD1. In germline, CDR1 is SGHTA, CDR2 FQGNSA. V was clipped by 8 bases and J by 1 base; unmatched bases: 7. This CDR3 has 14 residues.

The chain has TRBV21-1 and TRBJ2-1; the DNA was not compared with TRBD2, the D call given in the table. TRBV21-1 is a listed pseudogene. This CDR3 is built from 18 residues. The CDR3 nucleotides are TGTGCCAGCAGCAAAGTACTAGCGAAAGAGAGCTCCTACAATGAGCAGTTCTTC. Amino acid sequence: CASSKVLAKESSYNEQFF.

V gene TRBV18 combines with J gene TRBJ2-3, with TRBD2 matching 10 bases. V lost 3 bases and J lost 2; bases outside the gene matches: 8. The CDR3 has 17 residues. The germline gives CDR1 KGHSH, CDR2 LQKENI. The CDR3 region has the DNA TGTGCCAGCTCACCCCGGACTCTAGCGGGAGACACAGATACGCAGTATTTT. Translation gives CASSPRTLAGDTDTQYF.

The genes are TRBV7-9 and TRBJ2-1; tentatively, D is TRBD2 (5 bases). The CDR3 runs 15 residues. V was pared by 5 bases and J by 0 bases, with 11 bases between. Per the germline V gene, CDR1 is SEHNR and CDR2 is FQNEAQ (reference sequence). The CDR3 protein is CASSQVRDSYNEQFF. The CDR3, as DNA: TGTGCCAGCAGCCAGGTACGGGACTCCTACAATGAGCAGTTCTTC.